A single sample is the source of the 29 T cell receptor beta chains below, sequenced in a study of blood T cell repertoires in COVID-19. This table comes from immunoSEQ multiplex PCR, and its TCRdb copy is limited to in-frame clones, with some not included. The sample consists of under 250,000 clones, over 80% of them appearing once. The sequencing sample was made of PBMCs or T cells enriched from blood (not recorded which). All receptors derive from a woman in her twenties or thirties with acute COVID-19.

This chain links TRBV19 with TRBJ2-2; D might be TRBD1 (6 bases). The CDR3 covers 16 residues. CDR1 LNHDA and CDR2 SQIVND come from the germline V gene (reference sequence). V lost 7 bases and J lost 0, with 15 bases in between. The CDR3 region is CASTIETGANTGELFF. The CDR3 DNA reads TGTGCCAGTACCATCGAGACAGGTGCGAACACCGGGGAGCTGTTTTTT.

This clone was seen once. The chain recombines TRBV5-1 with TRBJ2-1; TRBD1 agrees at 9 bases. The CDR3 is 15 amino acids. From germline, CDR1 is SGHRS and CDR2 YFSETQ. Germline trimming cut 2 bases from V and 5 bases from J; bases unmatched to any gene: 5. CDR3: CASSFRTGVNNEQFF. The CDR3 region has the DNA TGCGCCAGCAGCTTCAGGACAGGGGTAAACAATGAGCAGTTCTTC. The full variable domain, completed using reference TRBV5-1 and TRBJ2-1, is KAGVTQTPRYLIKTRGQQVTLSCSPISGHRSVSWYQQTPGQGLQFLFEYFSETQRNKGNFPGRFSGRQFSNSRSEMNVSTLELGDSALYLCASSFRTGVNNEQFFGPGTRLTVL.

The rearrangement links TRBV6-5 to TRBJ2-1, with D tentatively TRBD1 (6 bases). The CDR3 runs to 15 residues. In germline, CDR1 is MNHEY, CDR2 SVGAGI. V was shortened by 5 bases and J by 4 bases, with 15 bases between the two germline ends. DNA of the CDR3: TGTGCCAGCAGTACCACAGGGAACTCTTACAATGAGCAGTTCTTC. Translating gives CASSTTGNSYNEQFF.

V usage is TRBV4-3 and J usage is TRBJ1-1; D call uncertain. The CDR3 contains 14 residues. Germline CDR1 is LGHNA and CDR2 is YSLEER. V lost 0 bases and J 1 base, leaving 6 bases between the germline ends. CDR3 in amino acids: CASSQEPRNTEAFF. CDR3 DNA: TGCGCCAGCAGCCAAGAACCCAGGAACACTGAAGCTTTCTTT.

The genes are TRBV9 and TRBJ2-3, with D uncertain. Looked up from germline, CDR1 is SGDLS and CDR2 is YYNGEE. The V end was cut by 7 bases, the J end by 2 bases, with 23 bases between. This CDR3 has 17 amino acids. As DNA, the CDR3 is TGTGCCAGCGGCCTAACCTCCGCTAGTGACCTCACAGATACGCAGTATTTT. Translated: CASGLTSASDLTDTQYF.

V gene TRBV5-5 combines with J gene TRBJ1-2; no firm D call. V was shortened by 0 bases and J by 5 bases, with 11 bases between the two germline ends. This CDR3 spans 14 amino acids. The germline V gene has CDR1 SGHKS and CDR2 YYEKEE (reference sequence). CDR3 loop: CASSLESEFYGYTF. CDR3 nucleotide sequence: TGTGCCAGCAGCTTGGAGTCAGAATTTTATGGCTACACCTTC.

This chain links TRBV7-6 with TRBJ2-1, with D maybe TRBD1 (6 bases). Between the trimmed V and J ends, which lost 3 bases and 4 bases, there was a span of 13 bases. From germline, CDR1 is SGHVS and CDR2 FNYEAQ. This CDR3 is 15 amino acids long. CDR3 nucleotides: TGTGCCAGCAGCTTCGGACAGCCCCCTTACAATGAGCAGTTCTTC. This encodes CASSFGQPPYNEQFF. The whole variable domain, filled in from reference TRBV7-6 and TRBJ2-1, reads GAGVSQSPRYKVTKRGQDVALRCDPISGHVSLYWYRQALGQGPEFLTYFNYEAQQDKSGLPNDRFSAERPEGSISTLTIQRTEQRDSAMYRCASSFGQPPYNEQFFGPGTRLTVL.

The V gene is TRBV29-1, the J gene TRBJ1-4; 9 positions agree with TRBD1. CDR1 is SQVTM and CDR2 is ANQGSEA in the germline V gene. J was trimmed by 8 bases and V by 1 base; bases with no gene match: 8. This CDR3 region has 15 residues. In nucleotides, the CDR3 is TGCAGCGTTGAAGGAAGACAGGGGGTCAGAGAAAAACTGTTTTTT. It is translated as CSVEGRQGVREKLFF.

The rearrangement links TRBV7-8 to TRBJ1-5; perhaps TRBD1 as D (5 bases). V lost 5 bases, J lost 5 bases, and 22 bases lay in between. The germline CDR1 and CDR2 sequences are SGHVS and FQNEAQ. The CDR3 covers 17 residues. As DNA, the CDR3 is TGTGCCAGCAGCCGACTTATCAGGGACTCGGAGGATCAGCCCCAGCATTTT. Translated, it gives CASSRLIRDSEDQPQHF.

The J gene is TRBJ2-5, the V gene TRBV15; D is unclear. The V end lost 0 bases, the J end lost 5 bases, and 4 bases lay between the germline ends. The CDR3 has 12 residues. CDR1 and CDR2 (germline): LNHNV, YYDKDF (reference sequence). The CDR3 is CATSRDRETQYF. CDR3 nucleotides: TGTGCCACCAGCAGAGATCGGGAGACCCAGTACTTC.

The V gene is TRBV30, the J gene TRBJ2-1; D is perhaps TRBD2 (6 bases). The CDR3 spans 14 residues. Germline lookup yields CDR1 GTSNPN and CDR2 SVGIG (reference sequence). Trimming shortened V by 7 bases and J by 3 bases, and 16 bases separated the two germline ends. The CDR3 spells CAFSVADLYNEQFF. In DNA, the CDR3 is TGTGCCTTCTCAGTAGCGGACCTCTACAATGAGCAGTTCTTC. Together with reference TRBV30 and TRBJ2-1, the CDR3 gives the full variable domain: SQTIHQWPATLVQPVGSPLSLECTVEGTSNPNLYWYRQAAGRGLQLLFYSVGIGQISSEVPQNLSASRPQDRQFILSSKKLLLSDSGFYLCAFSVADLYNEQFFGPGTRLTVL.

This chain uses TRBV4-1 with TRBJ2-5, with D possibly matching TRBD2 (7 bases). From germline, CDR1 is MGHRA and CDR2 YSYEKL. V shed 6 bases and J shed 8 bases, with 13 bases lying between them. This CDR3 region has 12 residues. The CDR3 DNA reads TGCGCCAGCAGTCGAGGGGGGGAAACCCAGTACTTC. Its protein product is CASSRGGETQYF.

This clone has just one count. DNA for the CDR3: TGCAGCGCGACAAATCCTAACTATGGCTACACCTTC. As protein: CSATNPNYGYTF. V usage is TRBV29-1 and J usage is TRBJ1-2; unclear D gene. V was clipped by 7 bases and J by 0 bases, with 9 bases between them. Per the germline V gene, CDR1 is SQVTM and CDR2 is ANQGSEA. CDR3 length: 12 residues.

This clone was detected only a few times. V gene TRBV11-2 combines with J gene TRBJ2-5; tentative D call: TRBD2 (6 bases). Germline V gene data show CDR1 as SGHAT and CDR2 as FQNNGV. CDR3 length: 13 residues. Trimming left V 5 bases short and J 2 bases short, with 9 bases between. CDR3 in DNA: TGTGCCAGCAGCCGGGACTTTCAAGAGACCCAGTACTTC. Its translation: CASSRDFQETQYF.

The chain recombines TRBV6-5 with TRBJ1-5; 8 nucleotides align to TRBD1. The ends lost 5 bases at V and 4 bases at J; junction bases unmatched: 7. The CDR3 is 15 residues long. The germline CDR1 and CDR2 sequences are MNHEY and SVGAGI. The CDR3, as DNA: TGTGCCAGCAGTACCGGGACAGGACTAAATCAGCCCCAGCATTTT. It translates to CASSTGTGLNQPQHF.

A single count supports this clone. The chain uses TRBV6-5 and TRBJ2-7; 7 nucleotides match TRBD1. After removal of 5 bases from V and 3 bases from J, the junction contained 10 bases not matched to a gene. This CDR3 comprises 15 residues. Germline CDR1 and CDR2: MNHEY and SVGAGI. The CDR3 region is CASSITGESIYEQYF. The CDR3 DNA sequence: TGTGCCAGCAGTATTACAGGGGAATCCATCTACGAGCAGTACTTC.

V usage is TRBV7-9 and J usage is TRBJ2-7; the match to TRBD1 covers 12 bases. Germline lookup yields CDR1 SEHNR and CDR2 FQNEAQ (reference sequence). V gave up 4 bases and J gave up 3 bases; unmatched junction bases: 10. This CDR3 contains 17 residues. DNA of the CDR3: TGTGCCAGCAGCTCCGCTCCGGGACAGGGGGCTAACTACGAGCAGTACTTC. Protein sequence: CASSSAPGQGANYEQYF. The whole variable domain, filled in from reference TRBV7-9 and TRBJ2-7, reads DTGVSQNPRHKITKRGQNVTFRCDPISEHNRLYWYRQTLGQGPEFLTYFQNEAQLEKSRLLSDRFSAERPKGSFSTLEIQRTEQGDSAMYLCASSSAPGQGANYEQYFGPGTRLTVT.

This clone appeared a few times. Other DNA sequences from this sample encode an identical CDR3 as well. V gene TRBV19 combines with J gene TRBJ1-1, with D unclear. The CDR3 is 13 amino acids. The V gene lost 3 bases and the J gene lost 0 bases, with 5 bases spanning the gap. Germline CDR1 and CDR2: LNHDA and SQIVND (reference sequence). The CDR3: CASSISVNTEAFF. The CDR3 bases are TGTGCCAGTAGTATTAGTGTGAACACTGAAGCTTTCTTT. The full variable domain, completed using reference TRBV19 and TRBJ1-1, is DGGITQSPKYLFRKEGQNVTLSCEQNLNHDAMYWYRQDPGQGLRLIYYSQIVNDFQKGDIAEGYSVSREKKESFPLTVTSAQKNPTAFYLCASSISVNTEAFFGQGTRLTVV.

This chain joins TRBV7-2 and TRBJ1-3; D gene ambiguous. V lost 2 bases, J lost 4 bases, and 6 bases lay in between. The CDR3 spans 13 residues. Germline values: CDR1 SGHTA, CDR2 FQGNSA. In DNA form, the CDR3 reads TGTGCCAGCAGCTTAAGGGAGGGAAACACCATATATTTT. Amino acid sequence: CASSLREGNTIYF.

The chain has TRBV6-5 and TRBJ1-4; possibly TRBD1 for D (6 bases). Germline V gives CDR1 MNHEY, CDR2 SVGAGI. This CDR3 contains 15 residues. Trimming removed 2 bases from V and 6 bases from J, with 13 bases in between. The CDR3 loop reads CASSYASGQYEKLFF. DNA of the CDR3: TGTGCCAGCAGTTACGCCTCGGGACAATATGAAAAACTGTTTTTT.

The genes are TRBV27 and TRBJ2-7; a weak D match, TRBD2 (6 bases). The CDR3 consists of 15 residues. Germline values: CDR1 MNHEY, CDR2 SMNVEV (reference sequence). Trimming cost V 4 bases and J 4 bases, with 17 bases left between them. The CDR3 DNA reads as TGTGCCAGCAGTTCAAAGATGACTAGTCCGTACGAGCAGTACTTC. Translation gives CASSSKMTSPYEQYF.

This chain uses TRBV7-2 with TRBJ2-7, with D perhaps TRBD1 (6 bases). Germline-derived CDR1 and CDR2 are SGHTA and FQGNSA. This CDR3 contains 16 residues. V was shortened by 5 bases and J by 0 bases, with 17 bases between the two germline ends. The CDR3 here is CASSQGTVTYSYEQYF. The CDR3 nucleotides read TGTGCCAGCAGCCAGGGGACGGTAACTTACTCCTACGAGCAGTACTTC. The full variable domain, its missing parts supplied by reference TRBV7-2 and TRBJ2-7, is GAGVSQSPSNKVTEKGKDVELRCDPISGHTALYWYRQSLGQGLEFLIYFQGNSAPDKSGLPSDRFSAERTGGSVSTLTIQRTQQEDSAVYLCASSQGTVTYSYEQYFGPGTRLTVT.

This clone was seen at least ten times. The sample has other DNA sequences that encode this CDR3 too. The chain carries TRBV10-3 and TRBJ1-5; 7 bases are a match to TRBD1. The CDR3 is made up of 14 amino acids. J lost 0 bases, V lost 8 bases, and 4 bases had no gene match. Germline V gene sequence: CDR1 ENHRY, CDR2 SYGVKD. The CDR3 DNA reads as TGTGCCATCGGTACAGGGGATAGCAATCAGCCCCAGCATTTT. Translating gives CAIGTGDSNQPQHF.

V and J are TRBV11-2 and TRBJ1-4; D is unclear. Germline-derived CDR1 and CDR2 are SGHAT and FQNNGV. V lost 7 bases to trimming and J lost 6 bases, with 24 bases between them. This CDR3 contains 17 residues. For the CDR3, the DNA is TGTGCCAGCACCCGAACCCCGGGCCCTCGGGGAGATGAAAAACTGTTTTTT. This translates into CASTRTPGPRGDEKLFF.

This clone was recorded a few times. V usage is TRBV14 and J usage is TRBJ2-3; no clear D. The CDR3 length is 12 residues. From germline, CDR1 is SGHDN and CDR2 FVKESK. V was trimmed by 1 base and J by 4 bases, leaving 3 bases between them. This CDR3 is CASSQGADTQYF. Written as DNA, the CDR3 is TGTGCCAGCAGCCAAGGAGCAGATACGCAGTATTTT.

This chain links TRBV15 with TRBJ1-5, with a weak D call TRBD1 (5 bases). There are 16 residues in the CDR3. Between the trimmed V and J ends, which lost 0 bases and 2 bases, there was a span of 11 bases. Germline V gene data show CDR1 as LNHNV and CDR2 as YYDKDF (reference sequence). Here the CDR3 reads CATSRDPAGRNQPQHF. CDR3 nucleotide sequence: TGTGCCACCAGCAGAGATCCGGCAGGGCGCAATCAGCCCCAGCATTTT.

DNA for the CDR3: TGTGCCTGGAGGACAGGTGACGAAGCTTTCTTT. Amino acids: CAWRTGDEAFF. The chain uses TRBV30 and TRBJ1-1; possible D gene TRBD1, 6 bases. Looked up from germline, CDR1 is GTSNPN and CDR2 is SVGIG (reference sequence). V was shortened by 3 bases and J by 8 bases, with 10 bases between the two germline ends. This CDR3 region has 11 residues.

The chain is built from TRBV10-3 and TRBJ1-1, with a weak D call TRBD1 (6 bases). Germline-derived CDR1 and CDR2 are ENHRY and SYGVKD. V was cut by 6 bases and J by 8 bases, with 10 bases left in between. This CDR3 has 11 residues. CDR3 sequence: CAIRTQGEAFF. For the CDR3, the DNA is TGTGCCATCAGGACACAGGGAGAAGCTTTCTTT.

The chain recombines TRBV10-3 with TRBJ2-3; 9 positions agree with TRBD2. Germline loops: CDR1 ENHRY, CDR2 SYGVKD. V was pared by 3 bases and J by 5 bases, with 12 bases of the junction left unmatched. This CDR3 has 17 residues. CDR3 protein: CAISDPSLSGGRDTQYF. DNA for the CDR3: TGTGCCATCAGTGACCCCTCCCTTAGCGGGGGAAGAGATACGCAGTATTTT.